This is a list of T cell receptor beta chains from one sample in a study of T cell responses to AZD1222 COVID-19 vaccine. TCRdb keeps only in-frame clones here, not all; method: immunoSEQ multiplex PCR. The sample has around 140,000 clones, roughly nine tenths seen once. This material consisted of peripheral blood, taken on day 0 of AZD1222 vaccination. Source of these receptors: an adult in good health. CDR3s include the opening cysteine and the closing phenylalanine or tryptophan. A D gene is named only where the DNA matches it firmly. A row's size may be missing; if present it is once, few, many or a size class.

v_gene,j_gene,d_gene,abundance,CDR3nt,CDR3aa
TRBV5-1,TRBJ2-7,.,.,TGCGCCAGCAGCTTATCCGGGGAGCAGTACTTC,CASSLSGEQYF
TRBV4-1,TRBJ1-1,.,.,TGCGCCAGCAGCCGAGGGGTTAACACTGAAGCTTTCTTT,CASSRGVNTEAFF
TRBV3-1/TRBV3-2,TRBJ1-1,.,.,TGTGCCAGCAGCCGGAAGGGGAATTTTGCTGAAGCTTTCTTT,CASSRKGNFAEAFF
TRBV12-3/TRBV12-4,TRBJ1-1,.,once,TGTGCCAGCAGTTTACGACTTGAAGCTTTCTTT,CASSLRLEAFF
TRBV5-4,TRBJ2-3,.,.,TGTGCCAGCAGCTTGAATTTAAGACTAGGTGGCACAGATACGCAGTATTTT,CASSLNLRLGGTDTQYF
TRBV7-9,TRBJ2-3,TRBD2,.,TGTGCCAGCCCCAGGTTGGCTAGCGGGAGATCCGATACGCAGTATTTT,CASPRLASGRSDTQYF
TRBV2,TRBJ2-1,TRBD2,.,TGTGCCAGCAGGGGGACTATTCATCCGTACAATGAGCAGTTCTTC,CASRGTIHPYNEQFF
TRBV7-7,TRBJ2-3,.,.,TGTGCCAGCAGCTCCAGGGCGGGTAGCACAGATACGCAGTATTTT,CASSSRAGSTDTQYF
TRBV28,TRBJ2-7,TRBD1,.,TGTGCCAGCAGTACGACAGGGCGCGAGCAGTACTTC,CASSTTGREQYF
TRBV29-1,TRBJ2-5,TRBD2,.,TGCAGCTCAACGGGGGGGGTCCAAGAGACCCAGTACTTC,CSSTGGVQETQYF
TRBV29-1,TRBJ2-2,.,.,TGCAGCGTTGTTGAGACTAACACCGGGGAGCTGTTTTTT,CSVVETNTGELFF
TRBV9,TRBJ1-3,.,.,TGTGCCAGCAGCCTTGGGACGGCCTTTGGAAACACCATATATTTT,CASSLGTAFGNTIYF
TRBV19,TRBJ1-1,TRBD1,.,TGTGCCAGTAGTAAGACAGGGTCAGCTTTCTTT,CASSKTGSAFF
TRBV14,TRBJ1-2,TRBD1,.,TGTGCCAGCAGCCCGGGACAGACCTATGGCTACACCTTC,CASSPGQTYGYTF
TRBV2,TRBJ2-1,.,.,TGTGCCAGCAAGAGCGTAGCGATATCCTACAATGAGCAGTTCTTC,CASKSVAISYNEQFF
TRBV18,TRBJ1-4,.,.,TGTGCCAGCTCACCAAGCTCCCGGGGGACTAATGAAAAACTGTTTTTT,CASSPSSRGTNEKLFF
TRBV2,TRBJ2-7,.,.,TGTGCCAGCAGGGACGGCTACGAGCAGTACTTC,CASRDGYEQYF
TRBV2,TRBJ1-1,TRBD1,.,TGTGCCAGCAGTAGACAGGGAAGGGCTGAAGCTTTCTTT,CASSRQGRAEAFF
TRBV7-3,TRBJ2-7,.,.,TGTGCCAGCAGCTTAACTTCAGGTACCTACGAGCAGTACTTC,CASSLTSGTYEQYF
TRBV28,TRBJ2-1,TRBD2,.,TGTGCCAGCAGTACCGGGACTAGCGGGAGGAGGTATGAGCAGTTCTTC,CASSTGTSGRRYEQFF
TRBV27,TRBJ1-1,TRBD1,.,TGTGCCAGCAGTTTATCCCAGGGGGCAAGGGGGGCTTTCTTT,CASSLSQGARGAFF
TRBV7-2,TRBJ2-7,TRBD1,once,TGTGCCAGCAGCTTAGCGGGACAGGGAATGCACGAGCAGTACTTC,CASSLAGQGMHEQYF
TRBV30,TRBJ1-6,TRBD1,.,TGTGCCTGGAGCCTGACAGGGAGCTCACCCCTCCACTTT,CAWSLTGSSPLHF
TRBV2,TRBJ2-1,TRBD2,.,TGTGCCAGTAGCGGGAGCAATAGGGGTGAGCAGTTCTTC,CASSGSNRGEQFF
TRBV5-1,TRBJ1-2,TRBD1,once,TGCGCCAGCAGCCCGAGGGGGGACAGAACCCTATATGGCTACACCTTC,CASSPRGDRTLYGYTF
TRBV11-2,TRBJ2-1,.,many,TGTGCCAGCCGGTGGTCATTAGCCATAAGCAATGAGCAGTTCTTC,CASRWSLAISNEQFF
TRBV5-1,TRBJ1-1,TRBD1,.,TGCGCCAGCAGCAGAACAGGGGGCGGAATGAACACTGAAGCTTTCTTT,CASSRTGGGMNTEAFF
TRBV2,TRBJ1-2,.,.,TGTGCCAGCGGGGCACAGGACTATGGCTACACCTTC,CASGAQDYGYTF
TRBV27,TRBJ1-2,.,.,TGTGCCAGCAGTTACCGTACTAACTATGGCTACACCTTC,CASSYRTNYGYTF
TRBV28,TRBJ2-7,.,.,TGTGCCAGCAGCCCGCACCCGGACAGCTCCTACGAGCAGTACTTC,CASSPHPDSSYEQYF
TRBV11-2,TRBJ2-6,TRBD1,.,TGTGCCAGCCGGGACAGGTCTAACTCTGGGGCCAACGTCCTGACTTTC,CASRDRSNSGANVLTF
TRBV6-4,TRBJ1-5,.,.,TGTGCCAGCAGTCCTGATAGCAATCAGCCCCAGCATTTT,CASSPDSNQPQHF
TRBV10-1,TRBJ2-3,.,.,TGCGCCAGCAGTGAGGGTATTAGCACAGATACGCAGTATTTT,CASSEGISTDTQYF
TRBV30,TRBJ1-2,TRBD1,.,TGTGCCTGGAGCCCCCGGGACAGGGAATTCTATGGCTACACCTTC,CAWSPRDREFYGYTF
TRBV19,TRBJ1-3,.,.,TGTGCCAGTAGTATCAGGACTACCTCTGGAAACACCATATATTTT,CASSIRTTSGNTIYF
TRBV9,TRBJ1-4,TRBD1,.,TGTGCCAGCAGCGCACAGGGGAGGGCAACTAATGAAAAACTGTTTTTT,CASSAQGRATNEKLFF
TRBV10-1,TRBJ2-7,.,.,TGCGCCAGCAGTGAGTCAGGATACGAGCAGTACTTC,CASSESGYEQYF
TRBV25-1,TRBJ2-3,TRBD1,once,TGTGCCAGCAGCCACGGACAGGCGAGCACAGATACGCAGTATTTT,CASSHGQASTDTQYF
TRBV12-3/TRBV12-4,TRBJ1-2,.,.,TGTGCCAGCAGTTTAAATCAACTATATGGCTACACCTTC,CASSLNQLYGYTF